Listed below are T cell receptor beta chains from one sample, sequenced in a study of technical replicates of blood from a few donors. Generated by immunoSEQ multiplex PCR, the TCRdb table keeps only in-frame clones and is missing some. The sample records about 16,000 clones, approximately 86% being singletons. Sample: PBMCs. The receptors shown here come from a human donor in good health. CDR3s include the opening cysteine and the closing phenylalanine or tryptophan.

V gene: TRBV19
CDR3 protein: CASSMGQGGTGELFF

V gene: TRBV27
CDR3 protein: CASSLSRSTDTQYF

V gene: TRBV30
CDR3 protein: CAWSLKPGREFSYEQYF

V gene: TRBV19
CDR3 protein: CASSILWESGNEQFF

V gene: TRBV11-2
CDR3 protein: CASSLVYGLGTDTQYF

V gene: TRBV28
CDR3 protein: CASSLGGKGHNQPQHF

V gene: TRBV27
CDR3 protein: CASSRLTGVDTGELFF

V gene: TRBV7-9
CDR3 protein: CASGTGHADTQYF

V gene: TRBV10-3
CDR3 protein: CAIGRGNQPQHF

V gene: TRBV6-5
CDR3 protein: CASSYSTALNEKLFF

V gene: TRBV18
CDR3 protein: CASSPGLGVRGYTF

V gene: TRBV7-9
CDR3 protein: CASSLDAGAGNTIYF

V gene: TRBV4-2
CDR3 protein: CASSQESGSSSYNEQFF

V gene: TRBV14
CDR3 protein: CASSQDRLAGGETQYF